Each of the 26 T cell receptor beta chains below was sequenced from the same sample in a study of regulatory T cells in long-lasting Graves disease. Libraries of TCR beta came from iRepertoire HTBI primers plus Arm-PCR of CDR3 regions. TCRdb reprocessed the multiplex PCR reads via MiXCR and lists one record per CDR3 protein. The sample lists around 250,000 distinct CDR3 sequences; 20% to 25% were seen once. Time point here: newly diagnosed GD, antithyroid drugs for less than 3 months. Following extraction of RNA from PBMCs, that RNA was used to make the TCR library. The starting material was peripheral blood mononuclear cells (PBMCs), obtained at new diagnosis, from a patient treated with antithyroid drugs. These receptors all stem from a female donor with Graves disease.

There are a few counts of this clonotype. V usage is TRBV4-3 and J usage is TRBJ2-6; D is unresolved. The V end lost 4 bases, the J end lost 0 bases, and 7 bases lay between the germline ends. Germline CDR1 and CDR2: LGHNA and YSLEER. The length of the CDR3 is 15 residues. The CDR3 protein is CASSPYLSGANVLTF. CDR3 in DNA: TGCGCCAGCAGCCCATACCTCTCTGGGGCCAACGTCCTGACTTTC.

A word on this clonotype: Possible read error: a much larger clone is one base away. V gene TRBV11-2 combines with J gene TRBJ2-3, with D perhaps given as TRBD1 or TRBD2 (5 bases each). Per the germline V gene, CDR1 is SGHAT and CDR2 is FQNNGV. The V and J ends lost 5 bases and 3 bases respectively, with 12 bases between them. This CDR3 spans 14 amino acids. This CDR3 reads CASSVLGTTDTQYF. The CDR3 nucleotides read TGTGCCAGCAGCGTCCTTGGGACGACAGATACGCAGTATTTT.

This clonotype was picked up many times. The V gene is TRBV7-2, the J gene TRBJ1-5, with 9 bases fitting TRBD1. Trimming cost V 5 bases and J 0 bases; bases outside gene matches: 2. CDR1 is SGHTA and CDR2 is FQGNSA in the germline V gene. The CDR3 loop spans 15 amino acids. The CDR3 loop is CASSGQGNSNQPQHF. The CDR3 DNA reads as TGTGCCAGCAGCGGACAGGGGAATAGCAATCAGCCCCAGCATTTT.

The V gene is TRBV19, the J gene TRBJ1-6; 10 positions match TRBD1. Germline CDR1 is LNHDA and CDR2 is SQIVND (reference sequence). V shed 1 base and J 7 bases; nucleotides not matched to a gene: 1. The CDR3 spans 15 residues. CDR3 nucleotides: TGTGCCAGTAGTATAGGGGGACAGGGGAATTCACCCCTCCACTTT. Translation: CASSIGGQGNSPLHF.

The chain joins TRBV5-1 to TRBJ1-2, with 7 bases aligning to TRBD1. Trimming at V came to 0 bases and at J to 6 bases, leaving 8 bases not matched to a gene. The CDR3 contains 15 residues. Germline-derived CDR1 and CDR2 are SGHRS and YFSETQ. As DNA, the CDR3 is TGCGCCAGCAGCTTGGTGACAGGGCCTTTAGATGGCTACACCTTC. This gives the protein CASSLVTGPLDGYTF.

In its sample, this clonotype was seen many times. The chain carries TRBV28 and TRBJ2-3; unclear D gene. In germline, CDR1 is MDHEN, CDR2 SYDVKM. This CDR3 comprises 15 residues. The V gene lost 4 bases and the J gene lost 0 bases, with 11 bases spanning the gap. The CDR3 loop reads CASSSPPASTDTQYF. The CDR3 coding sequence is TGTGCCAGCAGTTCCCCGCCAGCCAGCACAGATACGCAGTATTTT.

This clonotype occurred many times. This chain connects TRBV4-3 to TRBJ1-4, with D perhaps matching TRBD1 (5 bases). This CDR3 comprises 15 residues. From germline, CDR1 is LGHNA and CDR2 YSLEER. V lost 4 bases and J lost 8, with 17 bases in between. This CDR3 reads CASSLFSGVREKLFF. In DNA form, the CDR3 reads TGCGCCAGCAGCCTTTTCTCGGGGGTGCGGGAAAAACTGTTTTTT.

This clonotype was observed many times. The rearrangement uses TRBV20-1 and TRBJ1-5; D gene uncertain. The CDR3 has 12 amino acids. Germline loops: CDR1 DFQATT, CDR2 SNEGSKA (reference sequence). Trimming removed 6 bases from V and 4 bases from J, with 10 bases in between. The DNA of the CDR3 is TGCAGTGCCTACACGTGGAATCAGCCCCAGCATTTT. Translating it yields CSAYTWNQPQHF.

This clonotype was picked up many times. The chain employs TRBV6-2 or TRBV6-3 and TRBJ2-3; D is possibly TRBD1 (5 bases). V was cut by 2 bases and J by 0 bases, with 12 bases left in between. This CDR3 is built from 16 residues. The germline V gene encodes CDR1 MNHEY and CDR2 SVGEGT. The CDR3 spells CASSYDRWGSTDTQYF. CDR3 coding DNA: TGTGCCAGCAGTTACGACAGATGGGGTAGCACAGATACGCAGTATTTT.

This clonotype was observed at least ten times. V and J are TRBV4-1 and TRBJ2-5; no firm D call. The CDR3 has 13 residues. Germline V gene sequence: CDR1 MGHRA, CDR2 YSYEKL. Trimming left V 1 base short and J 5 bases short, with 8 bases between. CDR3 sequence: CASSQGPLETQYF. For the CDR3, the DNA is TGCGCCAGCAGCCAAGGGCCACTGGAGACCCAGTACTTC.

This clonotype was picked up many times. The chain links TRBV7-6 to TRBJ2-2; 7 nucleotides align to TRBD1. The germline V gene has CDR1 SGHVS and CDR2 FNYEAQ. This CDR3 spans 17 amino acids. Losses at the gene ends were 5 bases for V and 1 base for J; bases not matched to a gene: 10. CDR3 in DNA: TGTGCCAGCAGCCTAGAGGCGCCAGGGGGGAACACCGGGGAGCTGTTTTTT. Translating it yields CASSLEAPGGNTGELFF.

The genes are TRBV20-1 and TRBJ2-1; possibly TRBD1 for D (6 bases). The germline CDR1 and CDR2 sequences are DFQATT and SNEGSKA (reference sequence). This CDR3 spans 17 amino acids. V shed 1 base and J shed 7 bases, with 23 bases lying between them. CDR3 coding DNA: TGCAGTGCTAGAGCCTTTTTAACCGGGACACGCCGTAATGAGCAGTTCTTC. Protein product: CSARAFLTGTRRNEQFF.

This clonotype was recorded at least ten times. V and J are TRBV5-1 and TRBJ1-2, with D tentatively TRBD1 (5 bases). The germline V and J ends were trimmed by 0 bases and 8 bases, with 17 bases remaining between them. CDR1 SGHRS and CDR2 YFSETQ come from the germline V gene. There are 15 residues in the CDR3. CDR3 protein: CASSLAAGPEGGYTF. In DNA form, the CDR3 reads TGCGCCAGCAGCTTGGCGGCTGGCCCAGAGGGGGGCTACACCTTC.

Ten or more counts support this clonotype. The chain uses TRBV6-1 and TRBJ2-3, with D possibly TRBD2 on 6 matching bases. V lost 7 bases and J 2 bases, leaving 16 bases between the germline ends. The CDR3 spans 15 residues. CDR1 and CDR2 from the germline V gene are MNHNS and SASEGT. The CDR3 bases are TGTGCCAGCAACCCGCTGGGGGGAAACACAGATACGCAGTATTTT. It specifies CASNPLGGNTDTQYF.

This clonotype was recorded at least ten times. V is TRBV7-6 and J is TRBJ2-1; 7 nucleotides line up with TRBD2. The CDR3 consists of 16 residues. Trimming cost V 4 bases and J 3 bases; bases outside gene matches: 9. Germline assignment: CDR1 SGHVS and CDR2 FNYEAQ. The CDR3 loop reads CASSSQGGSFYNEQFF. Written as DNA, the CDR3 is TGTGCCAGCAGCTCCCAGGGCGGGAGCTTCTACAATGAGCAGTTCTTC.

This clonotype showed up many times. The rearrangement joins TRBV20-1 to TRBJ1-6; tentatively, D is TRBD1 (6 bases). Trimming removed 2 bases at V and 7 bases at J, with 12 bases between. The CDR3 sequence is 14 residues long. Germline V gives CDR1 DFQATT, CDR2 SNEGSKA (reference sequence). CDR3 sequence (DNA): TGCAGTGCTAGATTTACAGGGAGGAATTCACCCCTCCACTTT. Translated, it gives CSARFTGRNSPLHF.

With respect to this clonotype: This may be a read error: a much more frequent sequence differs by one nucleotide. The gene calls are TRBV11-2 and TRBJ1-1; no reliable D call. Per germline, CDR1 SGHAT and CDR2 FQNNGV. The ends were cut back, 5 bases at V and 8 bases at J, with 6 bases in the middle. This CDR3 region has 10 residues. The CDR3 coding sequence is TGTGCCAGCAGCACCTCGGAAGCTTTCTTT. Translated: CASSTSEAFF.

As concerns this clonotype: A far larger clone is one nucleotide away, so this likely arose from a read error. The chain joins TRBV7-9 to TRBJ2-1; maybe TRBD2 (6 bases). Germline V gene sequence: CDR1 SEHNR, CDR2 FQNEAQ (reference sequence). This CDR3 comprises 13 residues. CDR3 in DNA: TGTGCCAGCAGCCCTAGCGTCTACAATGAGCAGTCCTTC. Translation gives CASSPSVYNEQSF.

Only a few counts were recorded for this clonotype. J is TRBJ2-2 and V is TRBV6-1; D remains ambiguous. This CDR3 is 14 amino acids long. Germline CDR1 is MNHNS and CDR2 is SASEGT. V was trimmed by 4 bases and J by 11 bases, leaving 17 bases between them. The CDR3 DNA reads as TGTGCCAGCAGTGCCGAGACGGGCTTGAGCGAGCTGTTTTTT. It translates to CASSAETGLSELFF.

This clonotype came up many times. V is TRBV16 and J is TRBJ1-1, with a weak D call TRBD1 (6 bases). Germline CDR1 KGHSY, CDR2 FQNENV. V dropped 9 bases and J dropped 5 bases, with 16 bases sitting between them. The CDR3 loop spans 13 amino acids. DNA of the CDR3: TGTGCCAGTCGGGACACCAGAACGACTGAAGCTTTCTTT. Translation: CASRDTRTTEAFF.

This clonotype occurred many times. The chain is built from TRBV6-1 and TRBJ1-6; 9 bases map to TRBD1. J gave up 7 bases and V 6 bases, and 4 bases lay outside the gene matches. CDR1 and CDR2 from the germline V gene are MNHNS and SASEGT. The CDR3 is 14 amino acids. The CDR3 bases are TGTGCCAGCAGACCCGACAGGGGGAATTCACCCCTCCACTTT. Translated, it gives CASRPDRGNSPLHF.

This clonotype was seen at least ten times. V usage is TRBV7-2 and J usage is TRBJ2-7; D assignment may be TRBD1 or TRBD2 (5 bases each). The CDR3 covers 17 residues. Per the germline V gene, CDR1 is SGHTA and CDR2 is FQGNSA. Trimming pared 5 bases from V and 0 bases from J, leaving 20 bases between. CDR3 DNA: TGTGCCAGCAGCAACCTAAATTGGGACGGAAGCTCCTACGAGCAGTACTTC. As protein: CASSNLNWDGSSYEQYF.

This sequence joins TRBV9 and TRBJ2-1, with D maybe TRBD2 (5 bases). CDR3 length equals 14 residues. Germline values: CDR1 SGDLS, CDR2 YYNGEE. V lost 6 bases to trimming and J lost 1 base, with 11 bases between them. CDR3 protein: CASTRGISYNEQFF. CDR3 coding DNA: TGTGCCAGCACCCGGGGTATTTCCTACAATGAGCAGTTCTTC.

DNA of the CDR3: TGTGCCAGCAGCTTACTAGCGGGGGGGCCTGGAGAGACCCAGTACTTC. The encoded protein is CASSLLAGGPGETQYF. The rearrangement links TRBV11-2 to TRBJ2-5, with 12 bases aligning to TRBD2. The CDR3 contains 16 residues. From germline, CDR1 is SGHAT and CDR2 FQNNGV. J gave up 4 bases and V 2 bases, and 5 bases lay outside the gene matches. The whole variable domain, remainder taken from reference TRBV11-2 and TRBJ2-5, is EAGVAQSPRYKIIEKRQSVAFWCNPISGHATLYWYQQILGQGPKLLIQFQNNGVVDDSQLPKDRFSAERLKGVDSTLKIQPAKLEDSAVYLCASSLLAGGPGETQYFGPGTRLLVL.

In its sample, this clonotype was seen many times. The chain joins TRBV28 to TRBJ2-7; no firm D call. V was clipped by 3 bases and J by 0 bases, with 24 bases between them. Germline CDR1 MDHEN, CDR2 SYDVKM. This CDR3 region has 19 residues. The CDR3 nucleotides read TGTGCCAGCAGTTTCCCCCCCCGGATGGGTCATCTGGGCTCCTACGAGCAGTACTTC. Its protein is CASSFPPRMGHLGSYEQYF.

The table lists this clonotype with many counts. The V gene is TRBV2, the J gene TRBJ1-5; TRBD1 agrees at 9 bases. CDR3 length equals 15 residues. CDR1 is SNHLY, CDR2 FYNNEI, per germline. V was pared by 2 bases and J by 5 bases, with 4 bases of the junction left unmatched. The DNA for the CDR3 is TGTGCCAGCAGTGAAATCGGACAGGGGCATCAGCCCCAGCATTTT. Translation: CASSEIGQGHQPQHF.